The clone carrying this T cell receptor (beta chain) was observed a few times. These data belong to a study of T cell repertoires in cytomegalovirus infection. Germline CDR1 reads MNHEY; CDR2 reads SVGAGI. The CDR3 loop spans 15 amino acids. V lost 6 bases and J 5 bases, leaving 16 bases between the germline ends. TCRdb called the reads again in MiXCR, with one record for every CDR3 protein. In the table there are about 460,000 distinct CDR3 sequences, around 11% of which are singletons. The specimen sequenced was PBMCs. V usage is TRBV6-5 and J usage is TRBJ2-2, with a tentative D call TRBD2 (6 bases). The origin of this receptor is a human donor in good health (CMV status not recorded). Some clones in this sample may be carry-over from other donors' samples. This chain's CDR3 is CASRPSPRGTGELFF. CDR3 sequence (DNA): TGTGCCAGCAGACCTTCCCCCCGGGGGACCGGGGAGCTGTTTTTT.